This record covers a single T cell receptor (beta chain). CDR3 length: 10 residues. Looked up from germline, CDR1 is SNHLY and CDR2 is FYNNEI. V was pared by 8 bases and J by 3 bases, with 4 bases between. The data stem from a study of OX40 agonist ivuxolimab in advanced cancers. Whole-study context: Two cutaneous melanoma patients and one hepatocellular carcinoma patient, three in all, had partial responses.

Sequencing was performed with immunoSEQ multiplex PCR; in TCRdb, only in-frame clones are kept and a portion is missing. Of about 49,000 clones detected, around 94% appear once; the ten largest clones hold roughly 9.6%. The sample consisted of CD4+ or CD8+ T cells sorted from blood, taken in a trial of the OX40 agonist ivuxolimab. The clonotype was recovered from an adult with an advanced solid tumor such as melanoma, head and neck, liver or kidney cancer. V usage is TRBV2 and J usage is TRBJ2-5; D gene ambiguous. CDR3: CASEEETQYF. The CDR3, as DNA: TGTGCCAGCGAGGAAGAGACCCAGTACTTC.